These T cell receptor beta chains were read from a single sample in a study of blood T cell repertoires in COVID-19. Only in-frame clones appear in the TCRdb table, and some are missing; sequencing was by immunoSEQ multiplex PCR. Seen here are 200,000 to 250,000 clones, roughly 80% observed once, and the top ten hold roughly 5%. Sequencing used peripheral blood. These receptors originate from a woman aged 55-70 years who had recovered from COVID-19. The CDR3 runs from the conserved cysteine through the conserved F or W. D genes are given only for firm matches. Expanded clones are given a class, and other clones once, few, many or no size at all.

D gene: -
V gene: TRBV7-9
J gene: TRBJ1-2
clone size: -
CDR3 DNA: TGTGCCAGCAGCCGACCAGCGACAGGCTCGTCCTATGGCTACACCTTC
CDR3 protein: CASSRPATGSSYGYTF

D gene: -
V gene: TRBV4-1
J gene: TRBJ2-7
clone size: -
CDR3 DNA: TGCGCCAGCAGTATCGGGGGAAACTACGAGCAGTACTTC
CDR3 protein: CASSIGGNYEQYF

D gene: -
V gene: TRBV30
J gene: TRBJ1-4
clone size: few
CDR3 DNA: TGTGCCTGGAGTGTAGGGGCAGGGCTTAATGAAAAACTGTTTTTT
CDR3 protein: CAWSVGAGLNEKLFF

D gene: TRBD1
V gene: TRBV4-1
J gene: TRBJ2-7
clone size: -
CDR3 DNA: TGCGCCAGCAGCCATTCCCCGGGACAGAGCTCCTACGAGCAGTACTTC
CDR3 protein: CASSHSPGQSSYEQYF

D gene: TRBD2
V gene: TRBV4-1
J gene: TRBJ2-1
clone size: -
CDR3 DNA: TGCGCCAGCAGCCAAGTCGGCGGGGGACTCTACAATGAGCAGTTCTTC
CDR3 protein: CASSQVGGGLYNEQFF

D gene: TRBD1
V gene: TRBV19
J gene: TRBJ1-5
clone size: -
CDR3 DNA: TGTGCCAGTAGTATACGACAGGGGCTCAATCAGCCCCAGCATTTT
CDR3 protein: CASSIRQGLNQPQHF

D gene: TRBD1
V gene: TRBV11-2
J gene: TRBJ1-2
clone size: -
CDR3 DNA: TGTGCCAGCAGCCCACCCAACAGGGGCTATGGCTACACCTTC
CDR3 protein: CASSPPNRGYGYTF

D gene: -
V gene: TRBV9
J gene: TRBJ2-5
clone size: -
CDR3 DNA: TGTGCCAGCAGCGTAGGTAGCGACCACGCGACCCAGTACTTC
CDR3 protein: CASSVGSDHATQYF

D gene: TRBD1
V gene: TRBV12-5
J gene: TRBJ2-1
clone size: -
CDR3 DNA: TGTGCTAGTGCCACCGCCGGGACAGGATACAATGAGCAGTTCTTC
CDR3 protein: CASATAGTGYNEQFF

D gene: TRBD1
V gene: TRBV5-6
J gene: TRBJ1-3
clone size: -
CDR3 DNA: TGTGCCAGCAGCCAGATAGCAGGGGGCTCAGGAAACACCATATATTTT
CDR3 protein: CASSQIAGGSGNTIYF

D gene: TRBD2
V gene: TRBV5-1
J gene: TRBJ2-1
clone size: -
CDR3 DNA: TGCGCCAGCAGCTCCCCCCGGACTAGCGGGGGATCTAGCTCCTACAATGAGCAGTTCTTC
CDR3 protein: CASSSPRTSGGSSSYNEQFF

D gene: TRBD2
V gene: TRBV4-1
J gene: TRBJ2-7
clone size: -
CDR3 DNA: TGCGCCAGCAGCCGCGAAATGACTAGCGGGGGGTCTTACGAGCAGTACTTC
CDR3 protein: CASSREMTSGGSYEQYF

D gene: -
V gene: TRBV9
J gene: TRBJ2-7
clone size: -
CDR3 DNA: TGTGCCAGCAGCGCGGGGGTGTTTGGGACCTACGAGCAGTACTTC
CDR3 protein: CASSAGVFGTYEQYF

D gene: -
V gene: TRBV6-5
J gene: TRBJ2-1
clone size: -
CDR3 DNA: TGTGCCAGCAGTAAACTCTCACAGGTGGGGAATGAGCAGTTCTTC
CDR3 protein: CASSKLSQVGNEQFF

D gene: -
V gene: TRBV7-2
J gene: TRBJ2-2
clone size: -
CDR3 DNA: TGTGCCAGCAGCTTATCCTCGACAGGAGGCACCGGGGAGCTGTTTTTT
CDR3 protein: CASSLSSTGGTGELFF

D gene: -
V gene: TRBV19
J gene: TRBJ1-5
clone size: -
CDR3 DNA: TGTGCCAGTAGTATAGGACAGGCCCTGGGGCCCCAGCATTTT
CDR3 protein: CASSIGQALGPQHF

D gene: TRBD1
V gene: TRBV3-1/TRBV3-2
J gene: TRBJ2-6
clone size: -
CDR3 DNA: TGTGCCAGCAGCCAAACCCCGGGACAGGGGGCTGGTGGGGCCAACGTCCTGACTTTC
CDR3 protein: CASSQTPGQGAGGANVLTF

D gene: -
V gene: TRBV27
J gene: TRBJ2-7
clone size: -
CDR3 DNA: TGTGCCAGCAGTTTCGTACAGGGTTCCTACGAGCAGTACTTC
CDR3 protein: CASSFVQGSYEQYF

D gene: -
V gene: TRBV19
J gene: TRBJ2-7
clone size: -
CDR3 DNA: TGTGCCAGTAGTATAGTGGGGACCCGGGACAATTCCTACGAGCAGTACTTC
CDR3 protein: CASSIVGTRDNSYEQYF

D gene: TRBD2
V gene: TRBV10-3
J gene: TRBJ2-1
clone size: -
CDR3 DNA: TGTGCCATCAGTTCCGGGACTAGCGGGGGGGCCAATGAGCAGTTCTTC
CDR3 protein: CAISSGTSGGANEQFF

D gene: TRBD1
V gene: TRBV19
J gene: TRBJ1-5
clone size: -
CDR3 DNA: TGTGCCAGTAGTGGGACAGGGGGCTATCATCGGCATTTT
CDR3 protein: CASSGTGGYHRHF

D gene: TRBD2
V gene: TRBV6-2/TRBV6-3
J gene: TRBJ2-1
clone size: -
CDR3 DNA: TGTGCCAGCAGTCGCCCTCCCGGTGGCGGGGGGGCCTACAATGAGCAGTTCTTC
CDR3 protein: CASSRPPGGGGAYNEQFF

D gene: TRBD1
V gene: TRBV25-1
J gene: TRBJ1-1
clone size: -
CDR3 DNA: TGTGCCAGCAGTGGGCAATGGGACAGTGAAGCTTTCTTT
CDR3 protein: CASSGQWDSEAFF

D gene: TRBD1
V gene: TRBV27
J gene: TRBJ1-5
clone size: once
CDR3 DNA: TGTGCCAGCAGGGGGCCAGGGGGCCAGCCCCAGCATTTT
CDR3 protein: CASRGPGGQPQHF

D gene: -
V gene: TRBV6-5
J gene: TRBJ1-1
clone size: -
CDR3 DNA: TGTGCCAGCAGTTACTCGCTGGGCAACACTGAAGCTTTCTTT
CDR3 protein: CASSYSLGNTEAFF

D gene: -
V gene: TRBV6-5
J gene: TRBJ1-4
clone size: -
CDR3 DNA: TGTGCCAGCAGTTACATTTTTAGCGCTAATGAAAAACTGTTTTTT
CDR3 protein: CASSYIFSANEKLFF

D gene: TRBD2
V gene: TRBV7-3
J gene: TRBJ2-1
clone size: -
CDR3 DNA: TGTGCCAGCAGCCCCAGCCAGCGGGGAGACAATGAGCAGTTCTTC
CDR3 protein: CASSPSQRGDNEQFF

D gene: TRBD1
V gene: TRBV5-4
J gene: TRBJ1-4
clone size: -
CDR3 DNA: TGTGCCAGCAGCTCCACAGGGGACGATAATGAAAAACTGTTTTTT
CDR3 protein: CASSSTGDDNEKLFF

D gene: -
V gene: TRBV7-2
J gene: TRBJ2-7
clone size: -
CDR3 DNA: TGTGCCAGCAGCTTACAACCCCAGGGCTACGAGCAGTACTTC
CDR3 protein: CASSLQPQGYEQYF

D gene: -
V gene: TRBV21-1
J gene: TRBJ2-5
clone size: -
CDR3 DNA: TGTGCCAGCCCCCAGCGGGTTCTCCTTAAAGAGACCCAGTACTTC
CDR3 protein: CASPQRVLLKETQYF

D gene: TRBD1
V gene: TRBV5-4
J gene: TRBJ1-1
clone size: -
CDR3 DNA: TGTGCCAGCAGCATGACAGGGGGACGGAACACTGAAGCTTTCTTT
CDR3 protein: CASSMTGGRNTEAFF

D gene: -
V gene: TRBV6-2/TRBV6-3
J gene: TRBJ2-4
clone size: -
CDR3 DNA: TGTGCCAGCAGCCTGAGAGACAGACCAGCCAAAAACATTCAGTACTTC
CDR3 protein: CASSLRDRPAKNIQYF

D gene: -
V gene: TRBV9
J gene: TRBJ1-2
clone size: few
CDR3 DNA: TGTGCCAGCAGTGGGGGACAAAACTATGGCTACACCTTC
CDR3 protein: CASSGGQNYGYTF

D gene: -
V gene: TRBV9
J gene: TRBJ1-4
clone size: -
CDR3 DNA: TGTGCCAGCAGCCCGCGGACAGACAATGAAAAACTGTTTTTT
CDR3 protein: CASSPRTDNEKLFF

D gene: TRBD2
V gene: TRBV10-3
J gene: TRBJ2-7
clone size: -
CDR3 DNA: TGTGCCATCAGTAGAATAGCGGGGGCGTCCTACGAGCAGTACTTC
CDR3 protein: CAISRIAGASYEQYF

D gene: TRBD2
V gene: TRBV9
J gene: TRBJ2-1
clone size: -
CDR3 DNA: TGTGCCAGCAGCGCAATGGGACTAGCCGGCGATGAGCAGTTCTTC
CDR3 protein: CASSAMGLAGDEQFF

D gene: TRBD1
V gene: TRBV6-5
J gene: TRBJ2-5
clone size: -
CDR3 DNA: TGTGCCAGCAGCCCCGGGACAGGCGAGACCCAGTACTTC
CDR3 protein: CASSPGTGETQYF

D gene: -
V gene: TRBV5-4
J gene: TRBJ1-2
clone size: few
CDR3 DNA: TGTGCCAGCAGCTTGGGTTCAGGGATCCCCTATGGCTACACCTTC
CDR3 protein: CASSLGSGIPYGYTF

D gene: -
V gene: TRBV6-5
J gene: TRBJ2-5
clone size: -
CDR3 DNA: TGTGCCAGCTCGTGGGGTACCCGGAGGGAGACCCAGTACTTC
CDR3 protein: CASSWGTRRETQYF

D gene: TRBD1
V gene: TRBV14
J gene: TRBJ1-4
clone size: -
CDR3 DNA: TGTGCCAGCAGCCACACCGGGACAGAAAATGAAAAACTGTTTTTT
CDR3 protein: CASSHTGTENEKLFF

D gene: -
V gene: TRBV6-5
J gene: TRBJ1-5
clone size: -
CDR3 DNA: TGTGCCAGCAGTTACTCGAACTTGGGCAATCAGCCCCAGCATTTT
CDR3 protein: CASSYSNLGNQPQHF

D gene: TRBD1
V gene: TRBV7-9
J gene: TRBJ2-2
clone size: -
CDR3 DNA: TGTGCCAGCACCATACAGGGGGCTGCCGGGGAGCTGTTTTTT
CDR3 protein: CASTIQGAAGELFF

D gene: -
V gene: TRBV29-1
J gene: TRBJ1-4
clone size: -
CDR3 DNA: TGCAGCGTTGGTATGGGAGTAGAAAAACTGTTTTTT
CDR3 protein: CSVGMGVEKLFF

D gene: TRBD1
V gene: TRBV9
J gene: TRBJ1-1
clone size: -
CDR3 DNA: TGTGCCAGCAGCGCCCTGACAGGGGAAACTGAAGCTTTCTTT
CDR3 protein: CASSALTGETEAFF

D gene: TRBD2
V gene: TRBV6-5
J gene: TRBJ2-3
clone size: many
CDR3 DNA: TGTGCCAGCAGGGTAGCGGGGGGCTCAAGGACGCAGTATTTT
CDR3 protein: CASRVAGGSRTQYF